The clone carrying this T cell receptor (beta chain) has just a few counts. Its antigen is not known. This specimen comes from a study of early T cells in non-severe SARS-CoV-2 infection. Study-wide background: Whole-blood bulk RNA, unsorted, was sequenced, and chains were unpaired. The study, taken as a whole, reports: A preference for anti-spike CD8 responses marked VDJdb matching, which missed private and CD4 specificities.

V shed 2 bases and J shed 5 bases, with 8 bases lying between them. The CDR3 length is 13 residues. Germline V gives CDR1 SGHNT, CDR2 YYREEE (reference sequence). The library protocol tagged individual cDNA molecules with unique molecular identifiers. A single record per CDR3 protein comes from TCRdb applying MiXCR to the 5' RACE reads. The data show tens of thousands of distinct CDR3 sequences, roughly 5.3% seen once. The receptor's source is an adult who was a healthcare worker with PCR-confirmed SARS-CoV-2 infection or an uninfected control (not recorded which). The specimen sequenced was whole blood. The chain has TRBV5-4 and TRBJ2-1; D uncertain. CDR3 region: CASSFHTNNEQFF. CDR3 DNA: TGTGCCAGCAGCTTTCATACGAACAATGAGCAGTTCTTC.